This entry lists 30 T cell receptor beta chains sequenced from one sample in a study of cytomegalovirus exposure and HLA in healthy donors listed by TCRdb under 2017. The library was made by the immunoSEQ multiplex PCR assay. A mixture of 60 forward primers for TCR Vbeta segments and 13 reverse primers for TCR Jbeta segments was used in the multiplex PCR. Entries here come from immuneACCESS through TCRdb and include only in-frame sequences with V and J called. Some clones fail to appear in such tables; in the studies checked, an unresolved V gene covers under half of the shortfall, and the cause of the remainder is unknown. This sample gives under 200,000 clones in total; roughly 80% of them show up just once. The top ten clones comprise about 0.5% of the sample. The sample taken for sequencing was PBMCs. The source is a woman aged 45 to 65 in good health and CMV-seronegative.

The V gene is TRBV2, the J gene TRBJ2-7; 7 nucleotides match TRBD2. The junction had 21 bases not matched to a gene; V was cut back by 9 bases and J by 7 bases. Germline CDR1 and CDR2: SNHLY and FYNNEI. The CDR3 consists of 16 residues. CDR3 in DNA: TGTGCCAGGACGGCCCGAGAAGGGAGCGGGATGGTTGAGCAGTACTTC. This encodes CARTAREGSGMVEQYF.

In the case of this clone: At one boundary the junction diverges from the germline segment, which might be a read error. The same CDR3 is also encoded by other DNA sequences in this sample. The chain carries TRBV9 and TRBJ1-1; D unresolved. Germline V CDR1 and CDR2: SGDLS, YYNGEE. The CDR3 is made up of 13 amino acids. In DNA form, the CDR3 reads TGTGCCAGCAGTGTAGACATGTACACTGAAGCTTTCTTT. Translation gives CASSVDMYTEAFF.

This clone was detected only once. This sequence joins TRBV29-1 and TRBJ1-2, with TRBD1 identical over 10 bases. There are 15 residues in the CDR3. Germline values: CDR1 SQVTM, CDR2 ANQGSEA. Losses at the gene ends were 3 bases for V and 4 bases for J; bases not matched to a gene: 8. In DNA, the CDR3 is TGCAGCGTTGAGGGTGGGGGACAGGGGTCCTATGGCTACACCTTC. This codes for CSVEGGGQGSYGYTF.

This sequence joins TRBV4-1 and TRBJ1-1; possible D gene TRBD1, 6 bases. Deletions cut 2 bases from V and 2 bases from J, with 9 bases between. The CDR3 sequence is 14 residues long. Germline-derived CDR1 and CDR2 are MGHRA and YSYEKL. The CDR3 sequence: CASSQQGINTEAFF. CDR3 nucleotide sequence: TGCGCCAGCAGCCAACAGGGGATTAACACTGAAGCTTTCTTT.

The rearrangement uses TRBV6-5 and TRBJ1-6; the D gene is possibly TRBD1 (6 bases). The CDR3 length is 15 residues. Per germline, CDR1 MNHEY and CDR2 SVGAGI. Between the trimmed V and J ends, which lost 2 bases and 5 bases, there was a span of 10 bases. CDR3 in DNA: TGTGCCAGCAGTTACGGGCCAGGGGATAATTCACCCCTCCACTTT. Protein product: CASSYGPGDNSPLHF.

The V gene is TRBV29-1, the J gene TRBJ1-1, with 7 bases fitting TRBD1. The germline V gene has CDR1 SQVTM and CDR2 ANQGSEA. J lost 4 bases, V lost 8 bases, and 10 bases had no gene match. The CDR3 totals 13 residues. CDR3: CSTDNRGRTEAFF. The CDR3 coding sequence is TGCAGCACTGACAACAGGGGTCGCACTGAAGCTTTCTTT.

This clone was detected a few times. This chain links TRBV25-1 with TRBJ2-5, with no clear D. CDR1 is MGHDK, CDR2 SYGVNS, per germline. CDR3 size: 14 residues. V dropped 4 bases and J dropped 0 bases, with 9 bases sitting between them. The CDR3 sequence is CASSAPQYQETQYF. CDR3 DNA sequence: TGTGCCAGCAGTGCTCCCCAGTACCAAGAGACCCAGTACTTC.

This sequence joins TRBV28 and TRBJ2-1; D uncertain. This CDR3 region has 14 residues. The germline V gene encodes CDR1 MDHEN and CDR2 SYDVKM. The ends were cut back, 3 bases at V and 8 bases at J, with 14 bases in the middle. This chain's CDR3 is CASSLWQNGDEQFF. CDR3 nucleotides: TGTGCCAGCAGTTTGTGGCAAAATGGAGATGAGCAGTTCTTC.

The V and J genes are TRBV5-1 and TRBJ2-7, with 9 bases lining up with TRBD1. CDR3 length: 14 residues. With V trimmed by 5 bases and J by 3 bases, 6 bases remained unmatched. CDR1 and CDR2 (germline): SGHRS, YFSETQ. In DNA form, the CDR3 reads TGCGCCAGCAGACTTAACAGGGGGCTCTACGAGCAGTACTTC. It translates to CASRLNRGLYEQYF. Complete variable domain (other parts from reference TRBV5-1 and TRBJ2-7): KAGVTQTPRYLIKTRGQQVTLSCSPISGHRSVSWYQQTPGQGLQFLFEYFSETQRNKGNFPGRFSGRQFSNSRSEMNVSTLELGDSALYLCASRLNRGLYEQYFGPGTRLTVT.

Only one count was recorded for this clone. The chain joins TRBV19 to TRBJ1-1; 7 nucleotides match TRBD1. With V trimmed by 3 bases and J by 1 base, 11 bases remained unmatched. The CDR3 runs 17 residues. Germline V gene lookup returns CDR1 LNHDA and CDR2 SQIVND (reference sequence). The CDR3 sequence is CASSIWAGGKGNTEAFF. DNA of the CDR3: TGTGCCAGTAGTATCTGGGCAGGGGGTAAGGGGAACACTGAAGCTTTCTTT.

The genes are TRBV4-1 and TRBJ2-2, with 8 bases identical to TRBD1. CDR3 size: 16 residues. V lost 3 bases and J lost 7; bases outside the gene matches: 10. The germline V gene encodes CDR1 MGHRA and CDR2 YSYEKL. The CDR3 loop reads CASSQEPPDRVGELFF. Here the CDR3 DNA reads TGCGCCAGCAGCCAGGAACCCCCGGACAGGGTCGGGGAGCTGTTTTTT.

The rearrangement uses TRBV7-2 and TRBJ2-5; 9 bases are shared with TRBD2. The J call is uncertain, as TRBJ2-7 better fits the DNA end. The CDR3 is 15 residues long. Germline values: CDR1 SGHTA, CDR2 FQGNSA. The CDR3 DNA follows: TGTGCCAGCAGCTTAGATGTTAGCGGGAGCTACGAGCAGTACTTC. Residues: CASSLDVSGSYEQYF.

Of note for this clone: At one boundary the junction diverges from the germline segment, which might be a read error. This same CDR3 is encoded by further DNA sequences in the sample. The chain couples TRBV6-1 to TRBJ2-3, with a weak D call TRBD2 (6 bases). Germline V CDR1 and CDR2: MNHNS, SASEGT. There are 14 residues in the CDR3. This chain's CDR3 is CASSEATGADTQYF. CDR3 bases: TGCGCCAGCAGTGAAGCGACGGGGGCAGATACGCAGTATTTT.

The chain is built from TRBV5-4 and TRBJ1-1; D is ambiguous. V was clipped by 9 bases and J by 1 base, with 13 bases between them. CDR1 is SGHNT and CDR2 is YYREEE in the germline V gene (reference sequence). The CDR3 spans 13 residues. The CDR3 spells CATTSRRNTEAFF. For the CDR3, the DNA is TGTGCCACCACGTCAAGGAGGAACACTGAAGCTTTCTTT.

V and J are TRBV27 and TRBJ1-2; 7 bases match TRBD1. Unmatched junction bases numbered 2, after V lost 0 bases and J lost 7 bases. The CDR3 totals 13 residues. Germline-derived CDR1 and CDR2 are MNHEY and SMNVEV (reference sequence). The CDR3 spells CASSLSGGTGYTF. The CDR3 coding sequence is TGTGCCAGCAGTTTATCAGGGGGCACTGGCTACACCTTC.

V is TRBV28 and J is TRBJ2-1; TRBD2 agrees at 7 bases. The CDR3 length is 19 residues. The V gene end was trimmed by 4 bases and the J gene end by 4 bases; junction bases not matched to a gene: 19. CDR1 is MDHEN, CDR2 SYDVKM, per germline. As DNA, the CDR3 is TGTGCCAGCAGTTCCCCTCTGTCCCGGTGGCGGGAGAGATACAATGAGCAGTTCTTC. This codes for CASSSPLSRWRERYNEQFF.

On this clone itself: The germline gene is not matched at one end of the junction; a read error may be the cause. The chain links TRBV7-7 to TRBJ1-4; D unclear. Germline V gene sequence: CDR1 SSHAT, CDR2 FNYEAQ (reference sequence). CDR3 length: 13 residues. In DNA form, the CDR3 reads TGTGCTAGCAGCTTAGCCCATAATGAAAAACTGTTTTTT. Translated: CASSLAHNEKLFF. Using reference TRBV7-7 and TRBJ1-4 for the parts outside the CDR3, the full variable domain is GAGVSQSPRYKVTKRGQDVTLRCDPISSHATLYWYQQALGQGPEFLTYFNYEAQPDKSGLPSDRFSAERPEGSISTLTIQRTEQRDSAMYRCASSLAHNEKLFFGSGTQLSVL.

This chain connects TRBV9 to TRBJ2-3; TRBD2 matches at 8 bases. Germline CDR1 reads SGDLS; CDR2 reads YYNGEE. This CDR3 region has 16 residues. Losses at the gene ends were 2 bases for V and 2 bases for J; bases not matched to a gene: 7. The CDR3 DNA reads as TGTGCCAGCAGCGTGCTCTTCGGGGGGGCCACAGATACGCAGTATTTT. Its protein product is CASSVLFGGATDTQYF.

This clone was observed once. The chain joins TRBV7-9 to TRBJ2-7; TRBD1 might be the D (6 bases). Per the germline V gene, CDR1 is SEHNR and CDR2 is FQNEAQ (reference sequence). With 5 bases removed from V and 2 bases from J, the gap between germline ends came to 19 bases. The CDR3 is 16 amino acids. The CDR3 region is CASSPGTTIITYEQYF. The CDR3 DNA reads TGTGCCAGCAGCCCCGGGACAACAATCATTACCTACGAGCAGTACTTC.

Only one count was recorded for this clone. The chain carries TRBV5-1 and TRBJ2-1; 9 bases line up with TRBD2. The CDR3 has 17 amino acids. Losses at the gene ends were 3 bases for V and 2 bases for J; bases not matched to a gene: 9. Germline V gives CDR1 SGHRS, CDR2 YFSETQ. In nucleotides, the CDR3 is TGCGCCAGCAGCTCACCCGGATCTAGCGGGACCTACAATGAGCAGTTCTTC. Its translation: CASSSPGSSGTYNEQFF.

The chain is built from TRBV11-2 and TRBJ2-2; perhaps TRBD1 as D (6 bases). The CDR3 loop spans 14 amino acids. The germline V and J ends were trimmed by 3 bases and 7 bases, with 12 bases remaining between them. Germline-derived CDR1 and CDR2 are SGHAT and FQNNGV. CDR3 sequence (DNA): TGTGCCAGCAGCTTGGACAGTTTCGTCGGGGAGCTGTTTTTT. Its protein is CASSLDSFVGELFF.

The CDR3 sequence is CSVTGVYSYEQYF. CDR3 nucleotide sequence: TGCAGCGTTACGGGAGTATACTCCTACGAGCAGTACTTC. V is TRBV29-1 and J is TRBJ2-7; tentatively, D is TRBD2 (6 bases). This CDR3 is 13 amino acids long. Germline-derived CDR1 and CDR2 are SQVTM and ANQGSEA. The V end was cut by 5 bases, the J end by 0 bases, with 11 bases between.

The rearrangement links TRBV28 to TRBJ2-1; D not resolved. The germline V and J ends were trimmed by 2 bases and 0 bases, with 5 bases remaining between them. The V gene's germline CDR1 is MDHEN and CDR2 SYDVKM. The CDR3 has 14 amino acids. Written as DNA, the CDR3 is TGTGCCAGCAGTTTAGCGGACTCCTACAATGAGCAGTTCTTC. The encoded protein is CASSLADSYNEQFF. Based on the CDR3 plus reference TRBV28 and TRBJ2-1, the full variable domain is DVKVTQSSRYLVKRTGEKVFLECVQDMDHENMFWYRQDPGLGLRLIYFSYDVKMKEKGDIPEGYSVSREKKERFSLILESASTNQTSMYLCASSLADSYNEQFFGPGTRLTVL.

The chain recombines TRBV6-5 with TRBJ2-1; D remains ambiguous. V dropped 4 bases and J dropped 1 base, with 8 bases sitting between them. Germline loops: CDR1 MNHEY, CDR2 SVGAGI. The CDR3 runs to 14 residues. CDR3 region: CASSSDTSYNEQFF. Written as DNA, the CDR3 is TGTGCCAGCAGTTCCGACACGTCCTACAATGAGCAGTTCTTC.

In its sample, this clone was seen a few times. One end of the junction does not line up with germline, which may come from a read error. The rearrangement uses TRBV7-7 and TRBJ2-2; D uncertain. Germline V gene data show CDR1 as SSHAT and CDR2 as FNYEAQ (reference sequence). This CDR3 comprises 12 residues. CDR3: CASSKPSGELFF. For the CDR3, the DNA is TGTGCTAGCAGCAAGCCGTCCGGGGAGCTGTTTTTT.

The CDR3 DNA is TGTGCCACCAGCAGAGGGCCCCCCGGAGGGAGCACAGATACGCAGTATTTT. Protein sequence: CATSRGPPGGSTDTQYF. The J gene is TRBJ2-3, the V gene TRBV15; tentative D call: TRBD2 (6 bases). This CDR3 has 17 residues. Between the trimmed V and J ends, which lost 1 base and 0 bases, there was a span of 14 bases. The V gene's germline CDR1 is LNHNV and CDR2 YYDKDF (reference sequence).

The rearrangement links TRBV5-8 to TRBJ1-1, with 9 bases lining up with TRBD1. The CDR3 runs to 14 residues. V lost 4 bases to trimming and J lost 11 bases; unmatched junction nucleotides: 12. CDR1 is SGHTS and CDR2 is YDEGEE in the germline V gene. CDR3 bases: TGTGCCAGCAGCCCCCGGACAGGGGCCAGGACGGCTTTCTTT. It specifies CASSPRTGARTAFF.

The V gene is TRBV7-2, the J gene TRBJ2-3; D gene uncertain. This CDR3 comprises 13 residues. The V end lost 1 base, the J end lost 4 bases, and 6 bases lay between the germline ends. Germline values: CDR1 SGHTA, CDR2 FQGNSA. The CDR3 region has the DNA TGTGCCAGCAGCTTAGTATCTCCAGATACGCAGTATTTT. Translating it yields CASSLVSPDTQYF. The entire variable domain, with the rest obtained from reference TRBV7-2 and TRBJ2-3, is as follows: GAGVSQSPSNKVTEKGKDVELRCDPISGHTALYWYRQSLGQGLEFLIYFQGNSAPDKSGLPSDRFSAERTGGSVSTLTIQRTQQEDSAVYLCASSLVSPDTQYFGPGTRLTVL.

This chain connects TRBV5-1 to TRBJ2-4; D ambiguous. CDR3 size: 13 residues. Trimming shortened V by 4 bases and J by 7 bases, and 12 bases separated the two germline ends. Germline CDR1 and CDR2: SGHRS and YFSETQ. CDR3 coding DNA: TGCGCCAGCAGCAGTCAGTCGTCGAACATTCAGTACTTC. This gives the protein CASSSQSSNIQYF.

This chain connects TRBV28 to TRBJ2-5, with 10 bases identical to TRBD2. Losses at the gene ends were 9 bases for V and 5 bases for J; bases not matched to a gene: 6. The V gene's germline CDR1 is MDHEN and CDR2 SYDVKM. The CDR3 spans 13 residues. The CDR3, as DNA: TGTGCCAGGAGCGGGAGGGAACGGGAGACCCAGTACTTC. Translated: CARSGRERETQYF.